The 20 T cell receptor beta chains in this list originate from one sample, sequenced in a study of T-cell memory formation after mild COVID-19 (dated by TCRdb to about 2021). Libraries were built with 5' RACE. TCRdb names Illumina NovaSeq 6000 as the instrument used. In TCRdb, the public reads were trimmed at Q25 with fastp and aligned with MiXCR, with productive beta chains retained. Under each unique CDR3 protein, matching rows form one entry showing the most common genes and DNA. The table for this sample lists about 180,000 distinct CDR3 sequences; 16% of them were counted only once. Jointly, the top ten make up 2% to 2.5% of the sample. Sequenced sample: PBMCs or a T cell subset sorted from them (not recorded which). The receptors shown here come from an adult woman who had mild COVID-19 (a few samples of this study predate the infection). The sample titles of this study are shuffled in the database, so cell type and time point are left out; the donor was told from shared clones.

The chain links TRBV12-3 or TRBV12-4 to TRBJ2-3; D ambiguous. V lost 7 bases and J lost 5, with 22 bases in between. This CDR3 spans 16 amino acids. The CDR3 sequence: CASTLSDLRNGDTQYF. CDR3 DNA sequence: TGTGCCAGCACCCTCTCAGACTTGCGGAACGGAGATACGCAGTATTTT.

The chain joins TRBV7-9 to TRBJ1-4; D unclear. V was clipped by 5 bases and J by 0 bases, with 7 bases between them. The V gene's germline CDR1 is SEHNR and CDR2 FQNEAQ (reference sequence). The CDR3 totals 14 residues. CDR3 region: CASSGVATNEKLFF. CDR3 nucleotides: TGTGCCAGCAGCGGGGTGGCAACTAATGAAAAACTGTTTTTT.

The chain recombines TRBV5-4 with TRBJ1-2; D remains ambiguous. There are 13 residues in the CDR3. Germline-derived CDR1 and CDR2 are SGHNT and YYREEE (reference sequence). Trimming pared 4 bases from V and 0 bases from J, leaving 7 bases between. The CDR3 DNA follows: TGTGCCAGCAGCGTGACAACTAACTATGGCTACACCTTC. Protein: CASSVTTNYGYTF.

This sequence joins TRBV12-3 or TRBV12-4 and TRBJ1-3; D is undetermined. V gave up 0 bases and J gave up 0 bases, with 6 bases separating them. The CDR3 is 15 amino acids. The CDR3 nucleotides are TGTGCCAGCAGTTTAGCGGGAATCTCTGGAAACACCATATATTTT. Translation: CASSLAGISGNTIYF.

This chain connects TRBV15 to TRBJ1-4, with D uncertain. The CDR3 contains 14 residues. Deletions cut 1 base from V and 8 bases from J, with 11 bases between. The germline V gene encodes CDR1 LNHNV and CDR2 YYDKDF (reference sequence). The CDR3 reads CATSRGEGYEKLFF. The CDR3 region has the DNA TGTGCCACCAGCAGAGGGGAGGGATACGAAAAACTGTTTTTT.

The rearrangement links TRBV7-2 to TRBJ2-2; D may be TRBD1 or TRBD2 (5 bases each). CDR3 length equals 16 residues. Germline V gene data show CDR1 as SGHTA and CDR2 as FQGNSA. V was cut by 5 bases and J by 4 bases, with 17 bases left in between. The DNA of the CDR3 is TGTGCCAGCAGCCGGAGCTTTGGGGGTTTCACCGGGGAGCTGTTTTTT. Translated: CASSRSFGGFTGELFF. The whole variable domain, remainder taken from reference TRBV7-2 and TRBJ2-2, is GAGVSQSPSNKVTEKGKDVELRCDPISGHTALYWYRQSLGQGLEFLIYFQGNSAPDKSGLPSDRFSAERTGGSVSTLTIQRTQQEDSAVYLCASSRSFGGFTGELFFGEGSRLTVL.

This clonotype was recorded a few times. The chain uses TRBV10-3 and TRBJ2-3; 15 bases match TRBD2. The germline gives CDR1 ENHRY, CDR2 SYGVKD. The CDR3 loop spans 18 amino acids. Trimming removed 0 bases from V and 5 bases from J; junction bases left unmatched: 6. The CDR3 region is CAISESGTSGGQRDTQYF. The DNA for the CDR3 is TGTGCCATCAGTGAGTCGGGGACTAGCGGGGGGCAGCGAGATACGCAGTATTTT.

V and J are TRBV19 and TRBJ2-4, with TRBD2 matching over 12 bases. Germline lookup yields CDR1 LNHDA and CDR2 SQIVND (reference sequence). The CDR3 contains 21 residues. J lost 1 base, V lost 4 bases, and 17 bases had no gene match. The CDR3 loop reads CASSTKASGRAQGGAKNIQYF. The CDR3 region has the DNA TGTGCCAGTAGTACCAAAGCTAGCGGGAGGGCCCAGGGGGGTGCCAAAAACATTCAGTACTTC.

This clonotype was counted only a few times. The chain has TRBV7-9 and TRBJ2-1; D gene uncertain. This CDR3 is built from 13 residues. Germline values: CDR1 SEHNR, CDR2 FQNEAQ (reference sequence). V was pared by 1 base and J by 10 bases, with 11 bases between. CDR3 loop: CASSLEVPREQFF. CDR3 DNA sequence: TGTGCCAGCAGCTTAGAGGTTCCCAGAGAGCAGTTCTTC. The variable domain in full, completed from reference TRBV7-9 and TRBJ2-1, reads DTGVSQNPRHKITKRGQNVTFRCDPISEHNRLYWYRQTLGQGPEFLTYFQNEAQLEKSRLLSDRFSAERPKGSFSTLEIQRTEQGDSAMYLCASSLEVPREQFFGPGTRLTVL.

This chain connects TRBV4-3 to TRBJ1-5; D is unclear. Trimming removed 0 bases from V and 5 bases from J, with 5 bases in between. The CDR3 covers 13 residues. The germline gives CDR1 LGHNA, CDR2 YSLEER. The CDR3 sequence: CASSQESDQPQHF. CDR3 DNA: TGCGCCAGCAGCCAAGAATCCGATCAGCCCCAGCATTTT.

This clonotype has just a few counts. The genes are TRBV7-8 and TRBJ1-3; D not certain. The CDR3 contains 15 residues. Trimming removed 6 bases at V and 0 bases at J, with 12 bases between. The germline CDR1 and CDR2 sequences are SGHVS and FQNEAQ. As DNA, the CDR3 is TGTGCCAGCAGACAACTCGGGAGCTCTGGAAACACCATATATTTT. This translates into CASRQLGSSGNTIYF. The variable domain in full, with the rest retrieved from reference TRBV7-8 and TRBJ1-3, is GAGVSQSPRYKVAKRGQDVALRCDPISGHVSLFWYQQALGQGPEFLTYFQNEAQLDKSGLPSDRFFAERPEGSVSTLKIQRTQQEDSAVYLCASRQLGSSGNTIYFGEGSWLTVV.

This clonotype was seen a handful of times. This chain links TRBV29-1 with TRBJ1-1; TRBD1 agrees at 8 bases. From germline, CDR1 is SQVTM and CDR2 ANQGSEA. CDR3 length: 13 amino acids. With V trimmed by 7 bases and J by 2 bases, 6 bases remained unmatched. The CDR3, as DNA: TGCAGCGGGACCGGGACAGGCAACACTGAAGCTTTCTTT. It translates to CSGTGTGNTEAFF. Together with reference TRBV29-1 and TRBJ1-1, the CDR3 gives the full variable domain: SAVISQKPSRDICQRGTSLTIQCQVDSQVTMMFWYRQQPGQSLTLIATANQGSEATYESGFVIDKFPISRPNLTFSTLTVSNMSPEDSSIYLCSGTGTGNTEAFFGQGTRLTVV.

This clonotype was seen more than once but under ten times. J is TRBJ2-5 and V is TRBV29-1; no reliable D call. In germline, CDR1 is SQVTM, CDR2 ANQGSEA. Trimming cost V 1 base and J 5 bases, with 8 bases left between them. The CDR3 consists of 12 residues. The CDR3 DNA reads TGCAGCGTTGAAGGCGTCGCGGAGACCCAGTACTTC. Amino acid sequence: CSVEGVAETQYF.

The chain links TRBV5-1 to TRBJ2-1; 13 bases are a match to TRBD2. This CDR3 region has 17 residues. V was pared by 3 bases and J by 6 bases, with 9 bases of the junction left unmatched. Germline V gene sequence: CDR1 SGHRS, CDR2 YFSETQ. CDR3 DNA sequence: TGCGCCAGCAGCTCTGGTACACTAGCGGGAGGGCTCAATGAGCAGTTCTTC. Translating gives CASSSGTLAGGLNEQFF.

This clonotype has a count of ten or more. The gene calls are TRBV7-2 and TRBJ2-3; D possibly corresponds to TRBD2 (6 bases). CDR1 is SGHTA and CDR2 is FQGNSA in the germline V gene. V gave up 3 bases and J gave up 4 bases, with 11 bases separating them. CDR3 length: 14 residues. Here the CDR3 DNA reads TGTGCCAGCAGCTTGAGGACTACCCCAGATACGCAGTATTTT. Protein sequence: CASSLRTTPDTQYF.

The chain has TRBV4-1 and TRBJ2-5; maybe TRBD2 (5 bases). The V gene's germline CDR1 is MGHRA and CDR2 YSYEKL. This CDR3 spans 14 amino acids. Trimming removed 0 bases from V and 4 bases from J, with 9 bases in between. CDR3 amino acids: CASSQDGVRETQYF. The CDR3 DNA follows: TGCGCCAGCAGCCAAGACGGGGTCCGAGAGACCCAGTACTTC.

Only a few counts were recorded for this clonotype. The genes are TRBV6-5 and TRBJ1-1; tentative D call: TRBD1 (5 bases). The CDR3 consists of 14 residues. The V end lost 0 bases, the J end lost 5 bases, and 10 bases lay between the germline ends. The germline gives CDR1 MNHEY, CDR2 SVGAGI. The CDR3 here is CASSYSMGGTEAFF. In DNA form, the CDR3 reads TGTGCCAGCAGTTACTCGATGGGGGGTACTGAAGCTTTCTTT.

This clonotype was observed a few times. This chain connects TRBV7-3 to TRBJ1-1; D is perhaps TRBD1 (6 bases). Trimming removed 5 bases at V and 0 bases at J, with 16 bases between. Germline CDR1 SGHTA, CDR2 FQGTGA. The CDR3 loop spans 16 amino acids. CDR3 sequence (DNA): TGTGCCAGCAGCGCGGGACATTCTTTTATGAACACTGAAGCTTTCTTT. It encodes CASSAGHSFMNTEAFF.

This clonotype was found a few times. The rearrangement uses TRBV4-2 and TRBJ2-7; 8 bases are shared with TRBD1. From germline, CDR1 is LGHNA and CDR2 YNFKEQ. V dropped 6 bases and J dropped 4; count of bases not matched to a gene: 8. This CDR3 contains 14 residues. The CDR3 region has the DNA TGTGCCAGCAGGCCCGGGACAGGAGCATACGAGCAGTACTTC. Protein: CASRPGTGAYEQYF.

This clonotype was seen more than once but under ten times. The chain couples TRBV5-4 to TRBJ2-6; D gene ambiguous. In germline, CDR1 is SGHNT, CDR2 YYREEE (reference sequence). The length of the CDR3 is 18 residues. V gave up 2 bases and J gave up 1 base, with 16 bases separating them. The CDR3, as DNA: TGTGCCAGCAGCTTAGACTCCCACCCCGGGTCTGGGGCCAACGTCCTGACTTTC. This gives the protein CASSLDSHPGSGANVLTF.